The 27 T cell receptor beta chains in this list originate from one sample, sequenced in a study of post-analysis software for immune sequencing data. Points from the study as a whole: With TRBV5-6, TRBV5-1 and TRBV20-1 included, about five TRBV segments were more frequent in patients than in controls.

These receptors' antigens are unknown. The authors incorporated unique molecular identifiers into the TCR beta cDNA libraries. TCRdb re-analysed the PCR reads in MiXCR, keeping a single row per CDR3 protein. The sample includes approximately 570,000 distinct CDR3 sequences, 44% of them seen just once. The sequenced sample consisted of blood. The receptors here all came from a girl aged 10-17 years with multiple sclerosis.

The V gene is TRBV20-1, the J gene TRBJ2-3; D is tentatively TRBD1 or TRBD2 (5 bases each). Trimming removed 2 bases at V and 2 bases at J, with 17 bases between. In germline, CDR1 is DFQATT, CDR2 SNEGSKA (reference sequence). This CDR3 spans 16 amino acids. CDR3 nucleotide sequence: TGCAGTGCTAGATCCTCAAGGGGACGGAACACAGATACGCAGTATTTT. It yields the protein CSARSSRGRNTDTQYF.

In this sample, this clonotype turned up a few times. V usage is TRBV7-8 and J usage is TRBJ2-7, with 12 bases that match TRBD2. V was pared by 0 bases and J by 7 bases, with 7 bases of the junction left unmatched. CDR3 length equals 16 residues. The germline V gene has CDR1 SGHVS and CDR2 FQNEAQ. The CDR3 is CASSLARSSGRGEQYF. Written as DNA, the CDR3 is TGTGCCAGCAGCTTAGCGCGGTCTAGCGGGAGGGGGGAGCAGTACTTC. Full variable domain (remainder filled in from reference TRBV7-8 and TRBJ2-7): GAGVSQSPRYKVAKRGQDVALRCDPISGHVSLFWYQQALGQGPEFLTYFQNEAQLDKSGLPSDRFFAERPEGSVSTLKIQRTQQEDSAVYLCASSLARSSGRGEQYFGPGTRLTVT.

The V gene is TRBV25-1, the J gene TRBJ2-5; tentative D call: TRBD2 (5 bases). Germline loops: CDR1 MGHDK, CDR2 SYGVNS. V lost 3 bases and J 3 bases, leaving 8 bases between the germline ends. The CDR3 is made up of 13 amino acids. Here the CDR3 reads CASSESAEETQYF. The DNA for the CDR3 is TGTGCCAGCAGTGAGTCAGCGGAAGAGACCCAGTACTTC.

CDR3 in amino acids: CSAEGRDYEQYF. CDR3 in DNA: TGCAGCGCCGAAGGGCGGGACTACGAGCAGTACTTC. This rearrangement joins TRBV29-1 to TRBJ2-7; a weak D match, TRBD2 (6 bases). V gave up 7 bases and J gave up 3 bases, with 13 bases separating them. This CDR3 is 12 amino acids long. CDR1 is SQVTM, CDR2 ANQGSEA, per germline.

The V and J genes are TRBV7-9 and TRBJ1-4; TRBD1 might be the D (5 bases). The germline V gene encodes CDR1 SEHNR and CDR2 FQNEAQ (reference sequence). This CDR3 spans 16 amino acids. Between the trimmed V and J ends, which lost 8 bases and 2 bases, there was a span of 18 bases. CDR3 bases: TGTGCCAGCGGTCAGGGTATGGCGGTGACTAATGAAAAACTGTTTTTT. This codes for CASGQGMAVTNEKLFF.

The rearrangement links TRBV20-1 to TRBJ2-5; 9 bases map to TRBD2. Germline loops: CDR1 DFQATT, CDR2 SNEGSKA (reference sequence). The CDR3 has 14 residues. V shed 6 bases, J shed 0 bases, and the junction held 5 bases outside the gene matches. CDR3 protein: CSARTSVNQETQYF. The CDR3 DNA sequence: TGCAGTGCCCGGACTAGCGTTAACCAAGAGACCCAGTACTTC.

The chain carries TRBV12-3 or TRBV12-4 and TRBJ1-5, with D perhaps TRBD1 (5 bases). This CDR3 region has 14 residues. Trimming cost V 4 bases and J 6 bases, with 13 bases left between them. The CDR3 sequence: CASSSKGGAQPQHF. Here the CDR3 DNA reads TGTGCCAGCAGTTCCAAAGGAGGGGCTCAGCCCCAGCATTTT.

This sequence joins TRBV7-2 and TRBJ2-7; D gene ambiguous. Trimming pared 2 bases from V and 3 bases from J, leaving 8 bases between. CDR3 length: 13 amino acids. Per germline, CDR1 SGHTA and CDR2 FQGNSA. CDR3 coding DNA: TGTGCCAGCAGCTTAAATGGAAACTACGAGCAGTACTTC. Amino acids: CASSLNGNYEQYF.

The rearrangement uses TRBV7-9 and TRBJ2-3; D is uncertain. V was clipped by 3 bases and J by 4 bases, with 8 bases between them. The CDR3 is 13 residues long. Germline lookup yields CDR1 SEHNR and CDR2 FQNEAQ (reference sequence). This chain's CDR3 is CASSFLASDTQYF. CDR3 in DNA: TGTGCCAGCAGCTTTTTGGCTTCAGATACGCAGTATTTT. The full variable domain, its missing parts supplied by reference TRBV7-9 and TRBJ2-3, is DTGVSQNPRHKITKRGQNVTFRCDPISEHNRLYWYRQTLGQGPEFLTYFQNEAQLEKSRLLSDRFSAERPKGSFSTLEIQRTEQGDSAMYLCASSFLASDTQYFGPGTRLTVL.

The chain combines TRBV5-1 with TRBJ1-1; maybe TRBD1 (5 bases). Germline loops: CDR1 SGHRS, CDR2 YFSETQ. V lost 2 bases and J 0 bases, leaving 11 bases between the germline ends. The CDR3 has 15 residues. CDR3 residues: CASSLIQALNTEAFF. CDR3 nucleotides: TGCGCCAGCAGCTTAATACAGGCTTTGAACACTGAAGCTTTCTTT.

This clonotype was observed at least ten times. This chain links TRBV6-5 with TRBJ2-5, with D unresolved. The germline V gene encodes CDR1 MNHEY and CDR2 SVGAGI. The V gene lost 4 bases and the J gene lost 5 bases, with 20 bases spanning the gap. This CDR3 spans 16 amino acids. The CDR3 is CASSSYPRPAEETQYF. The DNA for the CDR3 is TGTGCCAGCAGTTCCTACCCCAGGCCGGCGGAGGAGACCCAGTACTTC.

The V gene is TRBV5-1, the J gene TRBJ1-2; the D is unclear. Looked up from germline, CDR1 is SGHRS and CDR2 is YFSETQ. The CDR3 has 13 amino acids. V gave up 0 bases and J gave up 5 bases, with 8 bases separating them. CDR3 residues: CASSLASEYGYTF. CDR3 bases: TGCGCCAGCAGCTTGGCGAGCGAGTATGGCTACACCTTC.

V gene TRBV2 combines with J gene TRBJ2-5, with 8 bases aligning to TRBD1. With V trimmed by 8 bases and J by 11 bases, 25 bases remained unmatched. The CDR3 has 17 residues. Germline V CDR1 and CDR2: SNHLY, FYNNEI. This chain's CDR3 is CASLAHPQDRANNEQYF. The CDR3 DNA reads as TGTGCCAGCCTAGCCCACCCTCAGGACAGGGCAAACAATGAGCAGTACTTC.

The chain has TRBV9 and TRBJ1-4; D unclear. The CDR3 covers 14 residues. The germline V gene encodes CDR1 SGDLS and CDR2 YYNGEE. With 0 bases removed from V and 8 bases from J, the gap between germline ends came to 11 bases. CDR3 DNA sequence: TGTGCCAGCAGCGTAGGGAGGGCTGGCGAAAAACTGTTTTTT. This sequence encodes CASSVGRAGEKLFF.

Only a few counts were recorded for this clonotype. The V and J genes are TRBV29-1 and TRBJ1-2; 7 bases are shared with TRBD1. V shed 6 bases, J shed 2 bases, and the junction held 3 bases outside the gene matches. Germline values: CDR1 SQVTM, CDR2 ANQGSEA. The CDR3 contains 12 residues. For the CDR3, the DNA is TGCAGCGTCGTGGGACAGAACTATGGCTACACCTTC. This sequence encodes CSVVGQNYGYTF.

This clonotype appeared a few times. The chain carries TRBV10-1 and TRBJ2-7; 9 bases match TRBD2. V dropped 8 bases and J dropped 0; count of bases not matched to a gene: 14. The CDR3 runs to 17 residues. Per germline, CDR1 WNHNN and CDR2 SYGVQD (reference sequence). The CDR3 nucleotides read TGCGCCAGCGCAACTTATAGCGGGAGAAGTCTCTCCTACGAGCAGTACTTC. The encoded protein is CASATYSGRSLSYEQYF.

This sequence joins TRBV7-8 and TRBJ1-4, with D unresolved. The CDR3 is 15 residues long. V was shortened by 1 base and J by 8 bases, with 14 bases between the two germline ends. Germline values: CDR1 SGHVS, CDR2 FQNEAQ. CDR3 DNA sequence: TGTGCCAGCAGCTTAGATCCGGGATTGGTGGAAAAACTGTTTTTT. It codes for CASSLDPGLVEKLFF.

The rearrangement uses TRBV27 and TRBJ1-1; TRBD1 aligns across 7 bases. The V and J ends lost 6 bases and 1 base, in that order; junction bases with no gene match: 5. The CDR3 is 14 amino acids. Germline CDR1 MNHEY, CDR2 SMNVEV (reference sequence). CDR3 amino acids: CASREQGPNTEAFF. The CDR3 DNA reads as TGTGCCAGCAGGGAACAGGGGCCGAACACTGAAGCTTTCTTT.

This chain links TRBV6-6 with TRBJ1-2; D gene unclear. Per the germline V gene, CDR1 is MNHNY and CDR2 is SVGAGI (reference sequence). The CDR3 spans 11 residues. The germline V and J ends were trimmed by 7 bases and 4 bases, with 7 bases remaining between them. The CDR3 reads CASKGIYGYTF. In DNA, the CDR3 is TGTGCCAGCAAGGGAATCTATGGCTACACCTTC.

V usage is TRBV7-8 and J usage is TRBJ2-7; TRBD2 agrees at 11 bases. In germline, CDR1 is SGHVS, CDR2 FQNEAQ. V was clipped by 5 bases and J by 7 bases; unmatched bases: 16. This CDR3 has 17 amino acids. CDR3: CASSTLTSGRVPAEQYF. DNA of the CDR3: TGTGCCAGCAGCACCCTAACTAGCGGGAGAGTACCCGCTGAGCAGTACTTC. Filled out from reference TRBV7-8 and TRBJ2-7, the complete variable domain reads GAGVSQSPRYKVAKRGQDVALRCDPISGHVSLFWYQQALGQGPEFLTYFQNEAQLDKSGLPSDRFFAERPEGSVSTLKIQRTQQEDSAVYLCASSTLTSGRVPAEQYFGPGTRLTVT.

This clonotype was observed a handful of times. The chain joins TRBV10-3 to TRBJ2-3, with D possibly TRBD1 on 5 matching bases. The germline V and J ends were trimmed by 3 bases and 1 base, with 14 bases remaining between them. The CDR3 extends over 16 amino acids. From germline, CDR1 is ENHRY and CDR2 SYGVKD. The CDR3: CAISDLSKGRTDTQYF. The DNA for the CDR3 is TGTGCCATCAGTGATTTAAGCAAGGGGCGCACAGATACGCAGTATTTT.

The V and J genes are TRBV12-3 or TRBV12-4 and TRBJ2-1; D is possibly TRBD1 or TRBD2 (5 bases each). V lost 9 bases, J lost 4 bases, and 16 bases lay in between. This CDR3 spans 14 amino acids. CDR3 coding DNA: TGTGCCAGTGCTCCTGGGACCGCATACAATGAGCAGTTCTTC. This encodes CASAPGTAYNEQFF.

The chain links TRBV6-5 to TRBJ2-4; 11 bases are shared with TRBD1. The J call may be wrong; the DNA end is better matched by TRBJ2-7. The CDR3 loop spans 17 amino acids. Germline CDR1 reads MNHEY; CDR2 reads SVGAGI. This CDR3 is CASSLLPGTGGSYEQYF. The CDR3 DNA is TGTGCCAGCAGCCTACTCCCCGGGACAGGGGGATCCTACGAGCAGTACTTC.

V and J are TRBV4-1 and TRBJ1-2, with 8 bases lining up with TRBD1. The CDR3 extends over 18 amino acids. V gave up 0 bases and J gave up 2 bases; unmatched junction bases: 11. Germline CDR1 reads MGHRA; CDR2 reads YSYEKL. The CDR3 sequence is CASSQEQPLDRANYGYTF. CDR3 DNA: TGCGCCAGCAGCCAAGAGCAACCTCTGGACAGGGCGAACTATGGCTACACCTTC.

This clonotype was picked up a small number of times. The chain couples TRBV7-2 to TRBJ2-2; no clear D. V lost 5 bases, J lost 5 bases, and 15 bases lay in between. The CDR3 runs 15 residues. Germline V gene sequence: CDR1 SGHTA, CDR2 FQGNSA. DNA for the CDR3: TGTGCCAGCAGCCCCCTCCTCCTAGATACCGGGGAGCTGTTTTTT. This codes for CASSPLLLDTGELFF.

V and J are TRBV5-1 and TRBJ2-4; TRBD2 agrees at 8 bases. The J call may be mistaken, given a closer DNA end match to TRBJ2-7. This CDR3 region has 14 residues. The V gene's germline CDR1 is SGHRS and CDR2 YFSETQ. CDR3 bases: TGCGCCAGCAGCTTGGCCGAGCGGGGGAGCGAGCAGTACTTC. Translating gives CASSLAERGSEQYF.

This clonotype was seen a few times. This rearrangement joins TRBV29-1 to TRBJ1-4; 7 positions agree with TRBD1. The CDR3 loop spans 14 amino acids. CDR1 is SQVTM and CDR2 is ANQGSEA in the germline V gene. V lost 4 bases to trimming and J lost 8 bases; unmatched junction nucleotides: 10. The CDR3 DNA sequence: TGCAGCGTTGCAGAGGGGGCGGAAGGCGAAAAACTGTTTTTT. Its protein product is CSVAEGAEGEKLFF.